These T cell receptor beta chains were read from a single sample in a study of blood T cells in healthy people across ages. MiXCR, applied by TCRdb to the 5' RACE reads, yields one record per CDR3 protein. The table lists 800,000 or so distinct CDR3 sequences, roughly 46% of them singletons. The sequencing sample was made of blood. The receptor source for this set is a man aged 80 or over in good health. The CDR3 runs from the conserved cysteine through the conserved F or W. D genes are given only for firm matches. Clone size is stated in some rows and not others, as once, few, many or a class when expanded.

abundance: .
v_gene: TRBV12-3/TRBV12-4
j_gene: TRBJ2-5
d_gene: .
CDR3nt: TGTGCTAGCGAAAGGACAGAACAAGAGACCCAGTACTTC
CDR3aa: CASERTEQETQYF

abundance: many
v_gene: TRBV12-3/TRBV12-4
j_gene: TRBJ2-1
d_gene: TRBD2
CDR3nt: TGTGCCAGCAGGCCTGGACTAGCGGGAGGGCCAATCTCCTACAATGAGCAGTTCTTC
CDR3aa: CASRPGLAGGPISYNEQFF

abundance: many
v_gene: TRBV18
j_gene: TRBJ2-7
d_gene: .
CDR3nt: TGTGCCAGCTCACGCGGGACAGAGCCCTACGAGCAGTACTTC
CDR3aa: CASSRGTEPYEQYF

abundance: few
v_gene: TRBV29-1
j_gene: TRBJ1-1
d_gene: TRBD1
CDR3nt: TGCAGCGTTGGTTGGGACAGGGGGCGCGTTGGCACTGAAGCTTTCTTT
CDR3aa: CSVGWDRGRVGTEAFF

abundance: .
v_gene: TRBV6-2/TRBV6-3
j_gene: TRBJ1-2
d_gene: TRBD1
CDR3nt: TGTGCCAGCAGTTACTTTGACAGGGTTGATGGCTACACCTTC
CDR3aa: CASSYFDRVDGYTF

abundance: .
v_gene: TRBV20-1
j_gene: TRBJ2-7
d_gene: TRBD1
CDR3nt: TGCAGTGCTAGATCTACAGGGGCCGACTACGAGCAGTACTTC
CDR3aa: CSARSTGADYEQYF

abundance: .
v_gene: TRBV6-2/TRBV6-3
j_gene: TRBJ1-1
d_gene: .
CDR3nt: TGTGCCAGCAGACGGGGGGCAGACACTGAAGCTTTCTTT
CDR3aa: CASRRGADTEAFF

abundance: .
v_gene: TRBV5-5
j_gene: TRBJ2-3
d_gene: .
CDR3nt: TGTGCCAGCAGCTTGGCCAGGTCGGATAGTCCGCAGTATTTT
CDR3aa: CASSLARSDSPQYF

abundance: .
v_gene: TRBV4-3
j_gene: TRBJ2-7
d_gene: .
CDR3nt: TGCGCCAGCAGCCAAGAAGGGGCAGGGGTCGAGCAGTACTTC
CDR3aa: CASSQEGAGVEQYF

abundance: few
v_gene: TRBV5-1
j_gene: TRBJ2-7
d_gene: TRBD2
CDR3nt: TGCGCCAGCAGCGACGATAGCGGGAACTCCTACGAGCAGTACTTC
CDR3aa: CASSDDSGNSYEQYF

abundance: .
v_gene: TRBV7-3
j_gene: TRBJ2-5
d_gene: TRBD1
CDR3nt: TGTGCCAGCAGCTCGGGACAGGGGACGGGAGAGACCCAGTACTTC
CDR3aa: CASSSGQGTGETQYF

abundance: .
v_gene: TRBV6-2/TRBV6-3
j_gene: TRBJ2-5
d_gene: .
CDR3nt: TGTGCCAGCAGTTACCGTCTTGAGGCGGAGGAGACCCAGTACTTC
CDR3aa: CASSYRLEAEETQYF

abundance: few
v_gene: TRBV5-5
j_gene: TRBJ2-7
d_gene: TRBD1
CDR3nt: TGTGCCAGCAGCCAGGACAGGGCAGGCCCCTACGAGCAGTACTTC
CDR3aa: CASSQDRAGPYEQYF

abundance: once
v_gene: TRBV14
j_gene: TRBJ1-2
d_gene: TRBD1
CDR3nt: TGTGCCAGCAGCCCTGGGACAGGGGGTCGGTACGGCTACACCTTC
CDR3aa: CASSPGTGGRYGYTF

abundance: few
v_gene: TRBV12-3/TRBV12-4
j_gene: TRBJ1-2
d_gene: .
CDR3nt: TGTGCCAGCAGCCAAGGACAGTACTATGGCTACACCTTC
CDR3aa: CASSQGQYYGYTF

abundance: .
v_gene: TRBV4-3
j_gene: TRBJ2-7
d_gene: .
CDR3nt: TGCGCCAGCAGCCAAGATCTGTACCAGGGGTCTTCAAGCTCCTACAATGAGCAGTACTTC
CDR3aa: CASSQDLYQGSSSSYNEQYF

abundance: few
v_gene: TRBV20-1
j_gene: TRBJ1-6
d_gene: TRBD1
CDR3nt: TGCAGTGCTAGGGGGGACAGGGGGAAGGATTCACCCCTCCACTTT
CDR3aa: CSARGDRGKDSPLHF

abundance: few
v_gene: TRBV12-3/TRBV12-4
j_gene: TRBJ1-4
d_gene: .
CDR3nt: TGTGCCAGCAGTTTGTTCGGCCCGGGGGAAAAACTGTTTTTT
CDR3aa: CASSLFGPGEKLFF

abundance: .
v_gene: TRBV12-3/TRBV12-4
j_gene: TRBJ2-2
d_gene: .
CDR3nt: TGTGCCAGCAGATGGCTAGGGGATAGCACCGGGGAGCTGTTTTTT
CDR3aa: CASRWLGDSTGELFF

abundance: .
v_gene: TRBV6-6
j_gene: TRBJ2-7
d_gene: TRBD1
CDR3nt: TGTGCCAGCAGTTACTCGGGACAGGGGGCCTACGAGCAGTACTTC
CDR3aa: CASSYSGQGAYEQYF

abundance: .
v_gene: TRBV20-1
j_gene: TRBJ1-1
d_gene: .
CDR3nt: TGCAGTGCTAGGATTCAGGACACTGAAGCTTTCTTT
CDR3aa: CSARIQDTEAFF

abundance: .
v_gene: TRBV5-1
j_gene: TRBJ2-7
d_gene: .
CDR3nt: TGCGCCAGCAGGGATCTACAGGGAAACCCGTCCCACGAGCAGTACTTC
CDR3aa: CASRDLQGNPSHEQYF

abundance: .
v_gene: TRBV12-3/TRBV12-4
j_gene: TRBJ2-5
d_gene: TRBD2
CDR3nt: TGTGCCAGCAGCCACCATGGACTAGCCAGAGAGACCCAGTACTTC
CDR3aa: CASSHHGLARETQYF

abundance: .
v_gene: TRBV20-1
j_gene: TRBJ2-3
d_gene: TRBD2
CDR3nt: TGCAGTGCTAGACGCTTCCCTAGCGGGGGGGCCGTTAATACGCAGTATTTT
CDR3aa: CSARRFPSGGAVNTQYF

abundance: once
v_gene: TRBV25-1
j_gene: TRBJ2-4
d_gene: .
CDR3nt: TGTGCCAGCAGCGGGCACGGGGCCAAAAACATTCAGTACTTC
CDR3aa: CASSGHGAKNIQYF

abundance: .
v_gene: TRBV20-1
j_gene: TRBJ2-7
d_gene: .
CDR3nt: TGCAGTGTCCACGCAGAACAGGCAAGCTCCTACGAGCAGTACTTC
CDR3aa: CSVHAEQASSYEQYF

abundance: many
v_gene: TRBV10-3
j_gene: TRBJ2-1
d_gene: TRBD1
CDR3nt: TGTGCCATCACTACAGGACAGGGTAATGAGCAGTTCTTC
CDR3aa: CAITTGQGNEQFF

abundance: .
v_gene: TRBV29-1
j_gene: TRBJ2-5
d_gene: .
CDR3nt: TGCAGCGTTGAGGGTACCTCAAAGGGGACCCAGTACTTC
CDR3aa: CSVEGTSKGTQYF

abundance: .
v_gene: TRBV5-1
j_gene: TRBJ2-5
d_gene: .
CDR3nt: TGCGCCAGCAGCCCTCCGGTAACCGACCTGGAGACCCAGTACTTC
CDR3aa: CASSPPVTDLETQYF

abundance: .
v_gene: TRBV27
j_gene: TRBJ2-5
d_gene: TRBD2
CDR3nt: TGTGCCAGCAGCGGACTAGCGAGACCCAATGAGCAGTACTTC
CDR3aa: CASSGLARPNEQYF

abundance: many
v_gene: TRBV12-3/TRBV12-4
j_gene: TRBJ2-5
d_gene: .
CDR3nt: TGTGCCAGCGGATGGGCCACAGGGGAGACCCAGTACTTC
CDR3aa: CASGWATGETQYF

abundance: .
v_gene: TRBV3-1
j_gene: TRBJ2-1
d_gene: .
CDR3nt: TGTGCCAGCAGCCAAGACGGGCTACACAATGAGCAGTTCTTC
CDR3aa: CASSQDGLHNEQFF

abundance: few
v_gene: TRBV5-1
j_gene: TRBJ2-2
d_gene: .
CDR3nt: TGCGCCAGCAGCTTGGACGGCAGATCAAACACCGGGGAGCTGTTTTTT
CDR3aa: CASSLDGRSNTGELFF

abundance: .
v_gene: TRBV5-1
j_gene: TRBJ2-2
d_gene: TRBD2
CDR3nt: TGCGCCAGCAGCATCACTAGCGGTTCGAACACCGGGGAGCTGTTTTTT
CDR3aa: CASSITSGSNTGELFF

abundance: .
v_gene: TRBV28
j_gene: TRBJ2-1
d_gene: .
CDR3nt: TGTGCCAGCAGTTTACTCGCCTCCGATGTGAATGAGCAGTTCTTC
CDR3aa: CASSLLASDVNEQFF

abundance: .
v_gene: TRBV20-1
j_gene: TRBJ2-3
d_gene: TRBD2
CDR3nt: TGCAGTGCAACCCCCGCCAGGCGGGAGATTGGCACAGATACGCAGTATTTT
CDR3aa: CSATPARREIGTDTQYF

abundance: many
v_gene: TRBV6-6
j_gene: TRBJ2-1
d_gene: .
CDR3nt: TGTGCCAGCAGCACCCAAGACCAAGGAGCTGGTGAGCAGTTCTTC
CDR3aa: CASSTQDQGAGEQFF

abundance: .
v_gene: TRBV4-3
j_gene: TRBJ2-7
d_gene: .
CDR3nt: TGCGCCAGCAGCCAAGATACAGGGAGAAATACAGGGCAGTACTTC
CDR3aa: CASSQDTGRNTGQYF

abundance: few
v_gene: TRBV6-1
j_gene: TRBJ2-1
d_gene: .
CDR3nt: TGTGCCAGCAGTCGGGGACCACACGGAAATGAGCAGTTCTTC
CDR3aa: CASSRGPHGNEQFF

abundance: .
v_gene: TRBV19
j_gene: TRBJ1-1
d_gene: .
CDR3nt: TGTGCCAGTAGTATGAGGTCAAGGGGGTTCGAAACTTTCTTT
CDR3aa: CASSMRSRGFETFF

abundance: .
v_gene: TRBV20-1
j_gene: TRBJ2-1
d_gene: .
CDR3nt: TGCAGTGCCCAAGGACCGTCCCTCTCCTACAATGAGCAGTTCTTC
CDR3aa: CSAQGPSLSYNEQFF

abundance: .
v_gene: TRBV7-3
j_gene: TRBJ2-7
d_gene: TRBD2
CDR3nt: TGTGCCAGCAGCTTCGTCCCCCTAGCGGGGAGTTACAATGAGCAGTACTTC
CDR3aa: CASSFVPLAGSYNEQYF

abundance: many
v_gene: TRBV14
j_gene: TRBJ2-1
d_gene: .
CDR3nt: TGTGCCAGCAGCCAAGTCTCGATGTACAATGAGCAGTTCTTC
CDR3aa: CASSQVSMYNEQFF

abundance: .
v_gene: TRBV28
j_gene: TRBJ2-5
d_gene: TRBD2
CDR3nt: TGTGCCAGCAGTTCCCCGACTAGCGGAGCCCAAGAGACCCAGTACTTC
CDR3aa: CASSSPTSGAQETQYF

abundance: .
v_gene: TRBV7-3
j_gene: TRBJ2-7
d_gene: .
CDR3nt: TGTGCCAGCAGCCCCGGAGGAGGGCCGTCCTACGAGCAGTACTTC
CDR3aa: CASSPGGGPSYEQYF

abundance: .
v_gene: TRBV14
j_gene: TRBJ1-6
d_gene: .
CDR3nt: TGTGCCAGCAGCCAAGATTCGCCTGAGACTTCACCCCTCCACTTT
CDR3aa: CASSQDSPETSPLHF

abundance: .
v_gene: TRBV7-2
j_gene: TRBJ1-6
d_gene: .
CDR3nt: TGTGCCAGCAGCCCCGCCGGGGGGGCGCGTAATTCACCCCTCCACTTT
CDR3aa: CASSPAGGARNSPLHF

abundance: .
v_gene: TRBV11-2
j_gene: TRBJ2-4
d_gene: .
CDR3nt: TGTGCCAGCAGCGTAAAAGGGGAGCAGTACTTC
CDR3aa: CASSVKGEQYF

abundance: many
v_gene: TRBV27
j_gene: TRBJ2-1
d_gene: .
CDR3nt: TGTGCCAGCAGTCCCGAGGGGCTGGGGGGCAATGAGCAGTTCTTC
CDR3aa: CASSPEGLGGNEQFF

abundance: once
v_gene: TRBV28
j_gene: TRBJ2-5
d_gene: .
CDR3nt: TGTGCCAGCAGTTTTTTAGACAGGGGAGGACTAGCGCAGGAGAGAGAGACCCAGTACTTC
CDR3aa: CASSFLDRGGLAQERETQYF

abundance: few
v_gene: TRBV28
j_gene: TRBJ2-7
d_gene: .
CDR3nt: TGTGCCAGCAGTCCCCCGGGGAGGAGGGGGAACGAGCAGTACTTC
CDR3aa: CASSPPGRRGNEQYF